The 5 T cell receptor beta chains listed next were all sequenced from one sample in a study of blood T cells in healthy people across ages (dated by TCRdb to about 2015). The library was generated by 5' RACE. TCRdb records Illumina HiSeq 2500 as the sequencer. A second PCR of roughly 7 to 11 cycles was performed with a sample-barcoded 5' primer and a J-beta primer mix. Clones were called with MiXCR by TCRdb after fastp trimmed the public reads at Q25, and only in-frame beta chains were retained. Here each entry gathers all rows of one CDR3 protein and keeps the most common genes and DNA. In this sample the table shows around 900,000 distinct CDR3 sequences, less than 35% of which occur a single time. 15% to 20% of the sample is in the top ten clones. Sequenced material: blood. These receptors all come from an elderly woman in good health.

This clonotype occurred many times. The J gene is TRBJ1-1, the V gene TRBV6-1, with D tentatively TRBD1 (5 bases). The CDR3 totals 15 residues. The germline gives CDR1 MNHNS, CDR2 SASEGT. Trimming left V 4 bases short and J 1 base short, with 13 bases between. The CDR3 DNA reads as TGTGCCAGCAGTGGGGGGACCCTTCCGAACACTGAAGCTTTCTTT. Translated, it gives CASSGGTLPNTEAFF.

This clonotype was recorded at least ten times. The V call is TRBV7-9, the J call TRBJ1-2, with D possibly matching TRBD1 (6 bases). This CDR3 comprises 15 residues. CDR1 SEHNR and CDR2 FQNEAQ come from the germline V gene (reference sequence). V lost 7 bases and J lost 4, with 19 bases in between. The CDR3 protein is CASTQQGGIFYGYTF. CDR3 in DNA: TGTGCCAGCACCCAACAGGGAGGGATATTCTATGGCTACACCTTC. Filled out from reference TRBV7-9 and TRBJ1-2, the complete variable domain reads DTGVSQNPRHKITKRGQNVTFRCDPISEHNRLYWYRQTLGQGPEFLTYFQNEAQLEKSRLLSDRFSAERPKGSFSTLEIQRTEQGDSAMYLCASTQQGGIFYGYTFGSGTRLTVV.

In this sample, this clonotype turned up many times. The chain joins TRBV11-2 to TRBJ2-6; the D is unclear. This CDR3 spans 16 amino acids. V lost 0 bases and J 2 bases, leaving 8 bases between the germline ends. The germline gives CDR1 SGHAT, CDR2 FQNNGV. CDR3 nucleotides: TGTGCCAGCAGCTTAGATCAATGGACTGGGGCCAACGTCCTGACTTTC. It is translated as CASSLDQWTGANVLTF.

About this clonotype: One base away lies a much larger clone, so this may be a sequencing read error. This rearrangement joins TRBV28 to TRBJ2-5; D is possibly TRBD1 or TRBD2 (5 bases each). The better agreement between TRBJ2-7 and the DNA end casts doubt on the J call. The CDR3 is 13 amino acids. Germline V gene lookup returns CDR1 MDHEN and CDR2 SYDVKM. CDR3 in DNA: TGTGCCAGCAGGGGACCGGGGAAATTCGAGCAGTACTTC. It is translated as CASRGPGKFEQYF.

This clonotype occurred many times. The chain couples TRBV15 to TRBJ2-1; 9 bases agree with TRBD1. This CDR3 has 14 residues. The V and J ends lost 5 bases and 7 bases, in that order; junction bases with no gene match: 6. The germline V gene has CDR1 LNHNV and CDR2 YYDKDF (reference sequence). CDR3 loop: CATSSSTGGNEQFF. In nucleotides, the CDR3 is TGTGCCACCAGCTCCTCGACAGGGGGGAATGAGCAGTTCTTC.